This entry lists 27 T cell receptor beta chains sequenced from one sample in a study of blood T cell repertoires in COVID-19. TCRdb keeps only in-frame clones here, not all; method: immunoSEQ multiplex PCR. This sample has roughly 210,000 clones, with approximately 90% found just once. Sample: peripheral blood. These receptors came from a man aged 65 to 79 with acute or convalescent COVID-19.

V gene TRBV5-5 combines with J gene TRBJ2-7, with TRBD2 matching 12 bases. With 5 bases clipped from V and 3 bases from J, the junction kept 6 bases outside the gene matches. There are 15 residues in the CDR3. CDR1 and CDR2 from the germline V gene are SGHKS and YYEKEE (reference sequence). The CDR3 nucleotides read TGTGCCAGCAGTTTCGGACTAGCGGGAAGCTACGAGCAGTACTTC. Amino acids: CASSFGLAGSYEQYF.

This chain's CDR3 is CATTSGSSYEQYF. Here the CDR3 DNA reads TGTGCCACCACTAGCGGGAGCTCCTACGAGCAGTACTTC. The chain links TRBV10-3 to TRBJ2-7; 11 bases agree with TRBD2. Germline V gene lookup returns CDR1 ENHRY and CDR2 SYGVKD. V gave up 10 bases and J gave up 0 bases; unmatched junction bases: 2. The CDR3 has 13 amino acids.

CDR3 nucleotides: TGTGCCAGCAGTTACAAACCCGGGACAGGCATGGGAGATACGCAGTATTTT. Its protein is CASSYKPGTGMGDTQYF. J is TRBJ2-3 and V is TRBV27; TRBD1 agrees at 8 bases. The CDR3 totals 17 residues. Germline assignment: CDR1 MNHEY and CDR2 SMNVEV (reference sequence). Trimming cost V 4 bases and J 5 bases; bases outside gene matches: 14.

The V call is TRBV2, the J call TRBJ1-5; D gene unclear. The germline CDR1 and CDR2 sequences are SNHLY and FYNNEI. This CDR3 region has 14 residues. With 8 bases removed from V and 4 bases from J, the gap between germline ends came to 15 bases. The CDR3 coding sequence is TGTGCCAGCGGGCTAAGGCCCATTAATCAGCCCCAGCATTTT. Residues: CASGLRPINQPQHF.

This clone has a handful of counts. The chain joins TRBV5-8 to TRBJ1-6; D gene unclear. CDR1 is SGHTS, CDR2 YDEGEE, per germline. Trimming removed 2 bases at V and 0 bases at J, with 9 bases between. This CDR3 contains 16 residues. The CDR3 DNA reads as TGTGCCAGCAGCTTTCTGTTGAGCTCCTATAATTCACCCCTCCACTTT. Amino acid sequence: CASSFLLSSYNSPLHF. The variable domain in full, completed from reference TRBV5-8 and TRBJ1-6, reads EAGVTQSPTHLIKTRGQQATLRCSPISGHTSVYWYQQALGLGLQFLLWYDEGEERNRGNFPPRFSGRQFPNYSSELNVNALELEDSALYLCASSFLLSSYNSPLHFGNGTRLTVT.

CDR3 coding DNA: TGTGCCAGCAGGGGGCGAGCGCGGGAGGGCTACAATGAGCAGTTCTTC. This sequence encodes CASRGRAREGYNEQFF. The chain links TRBV27 to TRBJ2-1, with 9 bases identical to TRBD2. The CDR3 covers 16 residues. Germline values: CDR1 MNHEY, CDR2 SMNVEV (reference sequence). V dropped 6 bases and J dropped 3; count of bases not matched to a gene: 9.

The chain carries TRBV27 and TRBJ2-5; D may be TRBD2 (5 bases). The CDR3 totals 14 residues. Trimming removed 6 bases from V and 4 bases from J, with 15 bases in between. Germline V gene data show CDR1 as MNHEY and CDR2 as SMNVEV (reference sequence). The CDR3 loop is CASSAPGTLETQYF. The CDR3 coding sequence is TGTGCCAGCAGCGCGCCGGGAACCCTAGAGACCCAGTACTTC.

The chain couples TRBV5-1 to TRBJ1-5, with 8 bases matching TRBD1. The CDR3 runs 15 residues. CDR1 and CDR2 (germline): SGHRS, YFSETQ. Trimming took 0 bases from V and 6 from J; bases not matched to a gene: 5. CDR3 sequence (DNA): TGCGCCAGCAGCTTGGGGCAGGGGGCGGTTCAGCCCCAGCATTTT. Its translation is CASSLGQGAVQPQHF.

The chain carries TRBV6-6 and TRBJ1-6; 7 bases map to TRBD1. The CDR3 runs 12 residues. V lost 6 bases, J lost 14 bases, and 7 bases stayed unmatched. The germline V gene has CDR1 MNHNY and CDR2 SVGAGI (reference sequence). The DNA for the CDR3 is TGTGCCAGCAGGGGGACAGCGCTTTCCCTCCACTTT. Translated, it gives CASRGTALSLHF.

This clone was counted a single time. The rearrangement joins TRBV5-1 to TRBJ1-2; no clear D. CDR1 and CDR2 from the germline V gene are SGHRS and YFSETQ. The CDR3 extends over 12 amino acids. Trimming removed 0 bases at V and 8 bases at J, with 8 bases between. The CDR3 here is CASSLGGRGYTF. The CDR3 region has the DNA TGCGCCAGCAGCTTGGGCGGGCGCGGCTACACCTTC.

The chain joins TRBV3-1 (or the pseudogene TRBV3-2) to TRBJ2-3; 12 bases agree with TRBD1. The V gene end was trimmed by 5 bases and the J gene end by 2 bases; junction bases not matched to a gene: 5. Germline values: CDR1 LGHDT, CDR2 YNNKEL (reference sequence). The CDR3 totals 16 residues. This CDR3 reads CASSYGTGGNTDTQYF. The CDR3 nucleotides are TGTGCCAGCAGCTACGGGACAGGGGGCAACACAGATACGCAGTATTTT.

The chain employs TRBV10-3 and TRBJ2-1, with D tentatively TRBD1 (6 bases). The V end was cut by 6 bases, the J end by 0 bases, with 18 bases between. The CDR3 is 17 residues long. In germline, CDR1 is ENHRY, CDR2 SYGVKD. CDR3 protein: CAIRGGAQGSSYNEQFF. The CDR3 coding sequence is TGTGCCATCAGGGGTGGGGCACAGGGTAGCTCCTACAATGAGCAGTTCTTC.

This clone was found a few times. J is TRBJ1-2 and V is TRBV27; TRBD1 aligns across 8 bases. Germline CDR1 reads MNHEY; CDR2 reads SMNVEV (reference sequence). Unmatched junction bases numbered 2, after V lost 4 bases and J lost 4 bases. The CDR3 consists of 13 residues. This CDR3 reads CASSSQGGYGYTF. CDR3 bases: TGTGCCAGCAGTTCACAGGGGGGCTATGGCTACACCTTC.

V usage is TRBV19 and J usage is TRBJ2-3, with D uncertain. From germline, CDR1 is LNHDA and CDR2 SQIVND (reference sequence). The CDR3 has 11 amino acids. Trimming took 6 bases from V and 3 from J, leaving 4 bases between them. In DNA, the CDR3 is TGTGCCAGTAGGACAACAGATACGCAGTATTTT. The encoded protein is CASRTTDTQYF.

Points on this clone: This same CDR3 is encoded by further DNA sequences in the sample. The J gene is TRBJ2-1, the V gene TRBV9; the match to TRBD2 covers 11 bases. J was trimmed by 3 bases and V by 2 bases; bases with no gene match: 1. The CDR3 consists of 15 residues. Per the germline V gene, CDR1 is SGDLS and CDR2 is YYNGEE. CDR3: CASSVLAGGYNEQFF. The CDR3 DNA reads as TGTGCCAGCAGCGTTCTAGCGGGAGGCTACAATGAGCAGTTCTTC. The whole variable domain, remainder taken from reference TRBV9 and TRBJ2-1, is DSGVTQTPKHLITATGQRVTLRCSPRSGDLSVYWYQQSLDQGLQFLIQYYNGEERAKGNILERFSAQQFPDLHSELNLSSLELGDSALYFCASSVLAGGYNEQFFGPGTRLTVL.

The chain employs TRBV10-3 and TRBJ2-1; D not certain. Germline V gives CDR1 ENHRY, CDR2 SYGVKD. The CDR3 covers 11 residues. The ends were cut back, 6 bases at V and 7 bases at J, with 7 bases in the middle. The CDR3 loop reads CAISFGNEQFF. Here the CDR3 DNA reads TGTGCCATCAGCTTCGGGAATGAGCAGTTCTTC.

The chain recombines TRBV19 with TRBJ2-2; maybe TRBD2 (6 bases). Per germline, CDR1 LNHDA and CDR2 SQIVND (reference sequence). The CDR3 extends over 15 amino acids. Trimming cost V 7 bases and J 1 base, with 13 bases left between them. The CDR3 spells CASKPGTLNTGELFF. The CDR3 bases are TGTGCCAGTAAGCCCGGGACTTTGAACACCGGGGAGCTGTTTTTT.

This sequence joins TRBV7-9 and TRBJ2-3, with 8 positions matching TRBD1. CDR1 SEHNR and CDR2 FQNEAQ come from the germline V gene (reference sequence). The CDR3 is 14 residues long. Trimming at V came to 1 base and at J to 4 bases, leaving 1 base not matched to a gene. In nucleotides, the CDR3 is TGTGCCAGCAGCTTAGACAGGGGGGCAGATACGCAGTATTTT. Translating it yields CASSLDRGADTQYF. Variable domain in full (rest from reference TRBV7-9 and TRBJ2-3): DTGVSQNPRHKITKRGQNVTFRCDPISEHNRLYWYRQTLGQGPEFLTYFQNEAQLEKSRLLSDRFSAERPKGSFSTLEIQRTEQGDSAMYLCASSLDRGADTQYFGPGTRLTVL.

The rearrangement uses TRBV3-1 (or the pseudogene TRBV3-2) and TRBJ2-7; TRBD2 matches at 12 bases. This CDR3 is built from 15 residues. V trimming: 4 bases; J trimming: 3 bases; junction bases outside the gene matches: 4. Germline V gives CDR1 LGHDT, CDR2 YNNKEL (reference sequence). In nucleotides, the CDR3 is TGTGCCAGCAGCCTACTAGCGGGAGGTGACTACGAGCAGTACTTC. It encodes CASSLLAGGDYEQYF.

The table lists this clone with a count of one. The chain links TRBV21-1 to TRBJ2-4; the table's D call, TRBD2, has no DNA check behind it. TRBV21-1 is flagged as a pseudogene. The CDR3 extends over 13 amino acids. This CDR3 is CASMEDGKNIQYF. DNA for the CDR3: TGTGCCAGCATGGAGGATGGCAAAAACATTCAGTACTTC.

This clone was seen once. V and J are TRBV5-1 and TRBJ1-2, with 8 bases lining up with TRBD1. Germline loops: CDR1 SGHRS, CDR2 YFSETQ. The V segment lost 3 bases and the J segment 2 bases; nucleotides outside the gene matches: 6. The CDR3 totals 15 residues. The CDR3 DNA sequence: TGCGCCAGCAGCTCCGGGACAGGCGCAAACTATGGCTACACCTTC. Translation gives CASSSGTGANYGYTF.

CDR3 sequence (DNA): TGTGCCTGGGCCCTCGCGGGGCCTGAGCAGTTCTTC. This codes for CAWALAGPEQFF. This chain joins TRBV30 and TRBJ2-1; perhaps TRBD2 as D (6 bases). Deletions cut 5 bases from V and 9 bases from J, with 14 bases between. This CDR3 comprises 12 residues. Looked up from germline, CDR1 is GTSNPN and CDR2 is SVGIG (reference sequence).

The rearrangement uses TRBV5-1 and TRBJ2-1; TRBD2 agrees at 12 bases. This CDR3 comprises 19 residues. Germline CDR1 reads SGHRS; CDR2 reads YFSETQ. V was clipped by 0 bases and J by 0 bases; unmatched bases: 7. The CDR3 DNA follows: TGCGCCAGCAGCTTGGTCCTAGCGGGAGGGTCAAGCTCCTACAATGAGCAGTTCTTC. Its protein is CASSLVLAGGSSSYNEQFF.

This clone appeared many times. CDR3 bases: TGTGCCAGCAGCCAAGGACTAGCGGGAGGGCCCGGCACAGATACGCAGTATTTT. This encodes CASSQGLAGGPGTDTQYF. The rearrangement uses TRBV4-2 and TRBJ2-3, with TRBD2 matching over 14 bases. The V gene end was trimmed by 1 base and the J gene end by 1 base; junction bases not matched to a gene: 4. In germline, CDR1 is LGHNA, CDR2 YNFKEQ. This CDR3 has 18 residues.

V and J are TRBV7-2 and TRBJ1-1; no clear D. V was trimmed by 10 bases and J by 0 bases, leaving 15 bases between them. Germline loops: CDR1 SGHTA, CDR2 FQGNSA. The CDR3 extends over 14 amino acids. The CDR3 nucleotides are TGTGCCACCTCTCGCGGAGGTCTGAACACTGAAGCTTTCTTT. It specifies CATSRGGLNTEAFF.

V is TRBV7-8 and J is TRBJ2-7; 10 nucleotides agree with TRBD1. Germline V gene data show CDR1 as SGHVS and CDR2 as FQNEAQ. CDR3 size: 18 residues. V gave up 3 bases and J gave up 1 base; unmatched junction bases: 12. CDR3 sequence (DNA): TGTGCCAGCAGCTTTTCCTCTTTGACGGGACAGGGGTCCTACGAGCAGTACTTC. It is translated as CASSFSSLTGQGSYEQYF.

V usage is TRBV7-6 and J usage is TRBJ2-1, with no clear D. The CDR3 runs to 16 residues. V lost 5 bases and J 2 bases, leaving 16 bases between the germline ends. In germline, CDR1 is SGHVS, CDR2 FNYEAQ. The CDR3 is CASSPGSDRAYNEQFF. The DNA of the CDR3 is TGTGCCAGCAGCCCCGGCAGCGACCGAGCCTACAATGAGCAGTTCTTC.